This T cell receptor (beta chain) was captured in a study of T cell repertoires in cytomegalovirus infection. MiXCR, applied by TCRdb to the reads, yields one record per CDR3 protein. There are 250,000 to 300,000 distinct CDR3 sequences in the sample; 8% to 9.5% occur only once, and about 16% lies in the top ten. This clonotype was seen at least ten times. Germline loops: CDR1 SEHNR, CDR2 FQNEAQ (reference sequence). The CDR3 has 15 amino acids. V gave up 0 bases and J gave up 8 bases; unmatched junction bases: 8. The clonotype was recovered from a human donor in good health (CMV status not recorded). Some clones in this sample may be carry-over from other donors' samples. The specimen sequenced was PBMCs. V and J are TRBV7-9 and TRBJ1-2; TRBD1 aligns across 8 bases. This chain's CDR3 is CASSLADRGNWGYTF. For the CDR3, the DNA is TGTGCCAGCAGCTTAGCCGACAGGGGAAATTGGGGCTACACCTTC. Complete variable domain (other parts from reference TRBV7-9 and TRBJ1-2): DTGVSQNPRHKITKRGQNVTFRCDPISEHNRLYWYRQTLGQGPEFLTYFQNEAQLEKSRLLSDRFSAERPKGSFSTLEIQRTEQGDSAMYLCASSLADRGNWGYTFGSGTRLTVV.